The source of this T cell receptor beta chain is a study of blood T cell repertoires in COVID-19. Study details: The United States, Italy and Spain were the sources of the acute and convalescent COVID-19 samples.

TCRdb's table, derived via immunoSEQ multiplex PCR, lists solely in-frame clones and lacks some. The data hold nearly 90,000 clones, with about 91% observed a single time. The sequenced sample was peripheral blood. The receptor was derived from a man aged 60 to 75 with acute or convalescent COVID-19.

DNA of the CDR3: TGTGCCAGTACCCCGGGACAGGGGGTGTGGTATGGCTACACCTTC. Its translation: CASTPGQGVWYGYTF. J is TRBJ1-2 and V is TRBV19; 11 nucleotides line up with TRBD1. The CDR3 is made up of 15 amino acids. CDR1 and CDR2 (germline): LNHDA, SQIVND (reference sequence). Losses at the gene ends were 7 bases for V and 5 bases for J; bases not matched to a gene: 9.